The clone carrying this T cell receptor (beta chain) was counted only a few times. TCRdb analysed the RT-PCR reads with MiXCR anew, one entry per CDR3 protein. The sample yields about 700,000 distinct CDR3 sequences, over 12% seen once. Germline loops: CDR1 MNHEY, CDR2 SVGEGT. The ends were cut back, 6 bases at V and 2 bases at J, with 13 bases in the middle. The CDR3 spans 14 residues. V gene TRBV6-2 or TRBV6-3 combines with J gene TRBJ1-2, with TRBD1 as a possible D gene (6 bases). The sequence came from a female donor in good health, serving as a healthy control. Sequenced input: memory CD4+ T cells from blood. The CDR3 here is CASRLQGVNYGYTF. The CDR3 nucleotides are TGTGCCAGCAGATTACAGGGCGTAAACTATGGCTACACCTTC.